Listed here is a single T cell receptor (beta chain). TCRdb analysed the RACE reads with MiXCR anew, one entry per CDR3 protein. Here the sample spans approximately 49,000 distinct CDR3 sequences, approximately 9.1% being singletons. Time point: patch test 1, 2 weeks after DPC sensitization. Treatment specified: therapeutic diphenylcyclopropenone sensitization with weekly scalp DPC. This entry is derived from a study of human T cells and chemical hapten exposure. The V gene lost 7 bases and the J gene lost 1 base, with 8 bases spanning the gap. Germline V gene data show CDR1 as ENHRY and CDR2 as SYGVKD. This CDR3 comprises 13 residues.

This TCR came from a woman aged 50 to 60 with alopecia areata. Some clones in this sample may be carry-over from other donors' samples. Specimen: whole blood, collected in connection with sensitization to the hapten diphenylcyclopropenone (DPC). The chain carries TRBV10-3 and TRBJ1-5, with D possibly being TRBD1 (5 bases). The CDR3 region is CAITQGSNQPQHF. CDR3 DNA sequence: TGTGCCATCACCCAGGGAAGCAATCAGCCCCAGCATTTT.